The rows below give T cell receptor beta chains drawn from one sample of a study of T cells in Graves' hyperthyroidism and ophthalmopathy. Using its own MiXCR run on the multiplex PCR reads, TCRdb lists one record per CDR3 protein. This sample has under 350,000 distinct CDR3 sequences, with about 18% found just once. The source material was blood. The receptors here all came from a woman in her forties or fifties with Graves' hyperthyroidism. The CDR3 runs from the conserved cysteine through the conserved F or W. A D gene is named only where the DNA matches it firmly. Some rows have no size entry. The others give once, few or many, or a class for an expanded clone.

>TRBJ2-7|TRBV28|few|NA
CASSLPQYEQYF
TGTGCCAGCAGTTTACCACAGTACGAGCAGTACTTC
>TRBJ1-3|TRBV11-2|NA|NA
CASSLFGPGNTIYF
TGTGCCAGCAGCTTATTCGGGCCCGGAAACACCATATATTTT
>TRBJ1-1|TRBV13|few|NA
CASSFRGRGTEAFF
TGTGCCAGCAGCTTTCGGGGGCGCGGCACTGAAGCTTTCTTT
>TRBJ1-6|TRBV6-1|few|TRBD1
CASSEASRGDNSPLHF
TGTGCCAGCAGTGAGGCCTCCAGGGGGGATAATTCACCCCTCCACTTT
>TRBJ2-7|TRBV3-1|many|NA
CASSPLDGSYEQYF
TGTGCCAGCAGCCCACTGGACGGATCCTACGAGCAGTACTTC
>TRBJ2-7|TRBV11-2|many|NA
CASSGGRSGYEQYF
TGTGCCAGCAGCGGGGGGAGATCCGGCTACGAGCAGTACTTC
>TRBJ2-1|TRBV3-1|NA|NA
CASSLRGNEQLF
TGTGCCAGCAGCCTCCGGGGGAATGAGCAGCTCTTC
>TRBJ1-3|TRBV7-9|few|NA
CASSETQGSSGNTIYF
TGTGCCAGCAGCGAGACCCAGGGATCCTCTGGAAACACCATATATTTT
>TRBJ2-3|TRBV6-1|many|NA
CASRATGTGITDTQYF
TGTGCCAGCAGGGCTACCGGGACGGGGATCACAGATACGCAGTATTTT
>TRBJ1-1|TRBV27|many|NA
CASSFNRDTEAFF
TGTGCCAGCAGTTTTAACAGGGACACTGAAGCTTTCTTT
>TRBJ1-6|TRBV6-1|once|NA
CASGPKRSPLHF
TGTGCCAGCGGTCCCAAAAGATCACCCCTCCACTTT
>TRBJ2-2|TRBV27|NA|NA
CASSKPGGELFF
TGTGCCAGCAGTAAACCGGGCGGGGAGCTGTTTTTT
>TRBJ2-3|TRBV5-1|once|NA
CASSFYICSAIWTSGTDTQYF
NA
>TRBJ2-7|TRBV28|many|NA
CASSAKTGSYEQYF
TGTGCCAGCAGCGCCAAGACAGGCTCCTACGAGCAGTACTTC
>TRBJ1-1|TRBV19|NA|TRBD1
CASSIYVSGTGGEAFF
TGTGCCAGTAGTATATATGTGTCCGGGACAGGGGGTGAAGCTTTCTTT
>TRBJ1-5|TRBV5-1|few|NA
CASSLDPYSNQPQHF
TGCGCCAGCAGCCTCGACCCTTATAGCAATCAGCCCCAGCATTTT
>TRBJ1-5|TRBV28|many|TRBD1
CASSFRGQGDYQPQHF
TGTGCCAGCAGTTTCCGGGGACAGGGGGACTACCAGCCCCAGCATTTT
>TRBJ2-7|TRBV28|many|NA
CASSPLANSYEQYF
TGTGCCAGCAGTCCTCTAGCGAACTCCTACGAGCAGTACTTC
>TRBJ1-5|TRBV6-2/TRBV6-3|once|TRBD1
CASSNPWQGANQPQHF
TGTGCCAGCAGTAACCCTTGGCAGGGGGCGAATCAGCCCCAGCATTTT
>TRBJ1-1|TRBV6-6|many|NA
CASSYPGEGGHTEAFF
TGTGCCAGCAGTTACCCAGGGGAAGGGGGTCACACTGAAGCTTTCTTT
>TRBJ2-5|TRBV30|NA|NA
CAWSVDRETQYF
TGTGCCTGGAGTGTCGATCGAGAGACCCAGTACTTC
>TRBJ1-2|TRBV6-1|many|NA
CASSPTSRGSYGYTF
TGTGCCAGCAGCCCGACCAGTCGTGGTTCCTATGGCTACACCTTC
>TRBJ1-2|TRBV12-3/TRBV12-4|few|NA
CASSFNYVPQYGYTF
TGTGCCAGCAGTTTTAATTACGTACCCCAATATGGCTACACCTTC
>TRBJ2-1|TRBV28|many|NA
CASSWPGPDLPDNEQFF
TGTGCCAGCAGTTGGCCCGGGCCGGACTTACCTGACAATGAGCAGTTCTTC
>TRBJ2-1|TRBV30|NA|TRBD2
CALSGRGYNEQFF
TGTGCCTTGAGCGGGAGGGGCTACAATGAGCAGTTCTTC
>TRBJ2-3|TRBV27|many|NA
CASSFFLGGGAHTDTQYF
TGTGCCAGCAGTTTCTTCCTAGGCGGGGGCGCTCACACAGATACGCAGTATTTT
>TRBJ2-4|TRBV2|NA|NA
CASSEQGGNIQYF
TGTGCCAGCAGTGAACAGGGGGGAAACATTCAGTACTTC
>TRBJ2-3|TRBV10-2|NA|TRBD1
CASSEPTGGAEADTQYF
TGCGCCAGCAGTGAGCCGACAGGGGGCGCAGAGGCAGATACGCAGTATTTT
>TRBJ1-1|TRBV19|few|NA
CASSIWGRAGTEAFF
TGTGCCAGTAGTATTTGGGGCAGGGCTGGCACTGAAGCTTTCTTT
>TRBJ2-7|TRBV2|few|NA
CASSALHEQYF
TGTGCCAGCAGTGCCCTGCACGAGCAGTACTTC
>TRBJ2-1|TRBV7-3|many|NA
CASSTGVTNEQFF
TGTGCCAGCAGTACGGGAGTTACAAATGAGCAGTTCTTC
>TRBJ1-1|TRBV12-3/TRBV12-4|many|TRBD1
CASSLTGMGTEAFF
TGTGCCAGCAGTTTGACAGGGATGGGCACTGAAGCTTTCTTT
>TRBJ2-5|TRBV30|many|TRBD2
CAGRRSGRIQETQYF
TGTGCCGGCCGCCGCAGCGGGAGGATCCAAGAGACCCAGTACTTC
>TRBJ2-3|TRBV11-2|many|TRBD2
CASSLSGGATDTQYF
TGTGCCAGCAGCTTGAGCGGGGGGGCAACAGATACGCAGTATTTT
>TRBJ1-3|TRBV12-3/TRBV12-4|few|NA
CASRKGASRGTIYF
TGTGCCAGCAGGAAAGGGGCTTCTAGGGGAACCATATATTTT
>TRBJ1-2|TRBV27|NA|TRBD1
CASSSGTGSYGYTF
TGTGCCAGCAGTTCGGGGACAGGGAGCTATGGCTACACCTTC
>TRBJ2-5|TRBV5-6|many|NA
CASSLADRADVETQYF
TGTGCCAGCAGCTTGGCGGATAGGGCGGACGTTGAGACCCAGTACTTC
>TRBJ2-1|TRBV28|many|TRBD2
CASRLGGSIEQFF
TGTGCCAGCAGGTTAGGCGGGAGTATTGAGCAGTTCTTC
>TRBJ2-1|TRBV11-2|many|TRBD2
CASSLTLGAGGGVQFF
TGTGCCAGCAGCTTAACCTTAGGAGCGGGGGGCGGTGTGCAGTTCTTC